The clone carrying this T cell receptor beta chain was seen more than once but under ten times. Its antigen is not known. Researchers prepared the TCRbeta library using unique molecular identifiers, the study reports. TCRdb ran MiXCR on the PCR reads and lists one entry per CDR3 protein. The table includes around 230,000 distinct CDR3 sequences, roughly 18% detected once. The sample belongs to a study of T-cell reconstitution after alpha-beta-depleted transplantation in children. Findings and caveats of the study: Reported findings indicate that, about two months after transplant, alpha-beta T cells came from several hundred expanded clones, which were derived from non-depleted graft cells.

The V end lost 7 bases, the J end lost 2 bases, and 10 bases lay between the germline ends. The CDR3 covers 13 residues. Looked up from germline, CDR1 is SGHTA and CDR2 is FQGNSA. The input for sequencing was PBMCs, mostly from graft donor cells, taken 360 days after TCRalphabeta/CD19-depleted stem cell transplant. The V call is TRBV7-2, the J call TRBJ2-3; D gene uncertain. This TCR derives from a male patient between 2 and 10 years old who had a stem cell transplant for acute lymphoblastic leukemia, so the T cells may come from the graft donor. The CDR3 DNA sequence: TGTGCCAGCACCCAGCGTTCCACAGATACGCAGTATTTT. This sequence encodes CASTQRSTDTQYF.